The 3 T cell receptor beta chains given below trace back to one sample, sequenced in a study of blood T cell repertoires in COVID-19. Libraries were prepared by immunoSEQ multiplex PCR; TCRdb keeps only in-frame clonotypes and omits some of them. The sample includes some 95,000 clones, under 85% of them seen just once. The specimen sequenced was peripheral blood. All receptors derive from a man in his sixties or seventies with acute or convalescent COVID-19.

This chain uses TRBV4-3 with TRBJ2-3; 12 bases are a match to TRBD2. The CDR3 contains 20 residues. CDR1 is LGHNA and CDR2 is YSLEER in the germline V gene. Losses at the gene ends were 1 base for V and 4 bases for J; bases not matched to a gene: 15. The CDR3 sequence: CASSQVKGRTSGKGADTQYF. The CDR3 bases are TGCGCCAGCAGCCAAGTAAAGGGTAGGACTAGCGGGAAAGGGGCAGATACGCAGTATTTT.

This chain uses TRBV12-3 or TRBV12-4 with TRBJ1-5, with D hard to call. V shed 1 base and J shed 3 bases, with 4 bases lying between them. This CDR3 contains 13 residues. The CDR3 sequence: CASSLGANQPQHF. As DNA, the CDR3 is TGTGCCAGCAGTTTAGGCGCCAATCAGCCCCAGCATTTT.

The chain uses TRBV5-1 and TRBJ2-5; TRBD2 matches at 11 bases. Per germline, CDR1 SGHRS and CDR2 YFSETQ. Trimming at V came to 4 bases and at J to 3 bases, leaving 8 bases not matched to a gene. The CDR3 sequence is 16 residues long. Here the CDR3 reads CASSALPLAGEETQYF. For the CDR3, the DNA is TGCGCCAGCAGCGCACTACCACTAGCGGGGGAAGAGACCCAGTACTTC.